This T cell receptor beta chain came from a study of blood T cell repertoires in COVID-19. The wider study: Sources were T cells, B-cell-depleted T cells, or PBMCs; the material itself was cDNA or gDNA.

Original data processing: Reference gene primer amplification gave nucleated cell count estimates. Generated by immunoSEQ multiplex PCR, the TCRdb table keeps only in-frame clones and is missing some. V and J calls plus clone size are reproduced from that table; the DNA served to infer D and trimming. The repertoire includes 150,000 to 200,000 clones, around 85% of them detected once, and more than 9.5% sits in the top ten. The sample taken for sequencing was peripheral blood. This TCR was recovered from a man between 60 and 70 years old with active or convalescent COVID-19.

CDR3 bases: TGTGCCAGCAGTGGACAGGGGAGCAGGACTGAAGCTTTCTTT. Translating gives CASSGQGSRTEAFF. J is TRBJ1-1 and V is TRBV2; 8 nucleotides align to TRBD1. The CDR3 covers 14 residues. The germline CDR1 and CDR2 sequences are SNHLY and FYNNEI. The junction had 6 bases not matched to a gene; V was cut back by 4 bases and J by 5 bases.